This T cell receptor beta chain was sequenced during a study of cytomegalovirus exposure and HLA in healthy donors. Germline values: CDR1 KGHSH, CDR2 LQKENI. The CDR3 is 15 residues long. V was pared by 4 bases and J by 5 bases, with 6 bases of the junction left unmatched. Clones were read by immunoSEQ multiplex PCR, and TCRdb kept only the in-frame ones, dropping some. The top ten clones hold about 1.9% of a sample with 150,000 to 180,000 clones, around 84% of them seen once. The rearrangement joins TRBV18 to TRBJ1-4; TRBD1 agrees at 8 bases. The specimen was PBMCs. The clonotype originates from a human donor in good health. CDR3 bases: TGTGCCAGCTCACGACCGGGACAGGTGAATGAAAAACTGTTTTTT. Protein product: CASSRPGQVNEKLFF.